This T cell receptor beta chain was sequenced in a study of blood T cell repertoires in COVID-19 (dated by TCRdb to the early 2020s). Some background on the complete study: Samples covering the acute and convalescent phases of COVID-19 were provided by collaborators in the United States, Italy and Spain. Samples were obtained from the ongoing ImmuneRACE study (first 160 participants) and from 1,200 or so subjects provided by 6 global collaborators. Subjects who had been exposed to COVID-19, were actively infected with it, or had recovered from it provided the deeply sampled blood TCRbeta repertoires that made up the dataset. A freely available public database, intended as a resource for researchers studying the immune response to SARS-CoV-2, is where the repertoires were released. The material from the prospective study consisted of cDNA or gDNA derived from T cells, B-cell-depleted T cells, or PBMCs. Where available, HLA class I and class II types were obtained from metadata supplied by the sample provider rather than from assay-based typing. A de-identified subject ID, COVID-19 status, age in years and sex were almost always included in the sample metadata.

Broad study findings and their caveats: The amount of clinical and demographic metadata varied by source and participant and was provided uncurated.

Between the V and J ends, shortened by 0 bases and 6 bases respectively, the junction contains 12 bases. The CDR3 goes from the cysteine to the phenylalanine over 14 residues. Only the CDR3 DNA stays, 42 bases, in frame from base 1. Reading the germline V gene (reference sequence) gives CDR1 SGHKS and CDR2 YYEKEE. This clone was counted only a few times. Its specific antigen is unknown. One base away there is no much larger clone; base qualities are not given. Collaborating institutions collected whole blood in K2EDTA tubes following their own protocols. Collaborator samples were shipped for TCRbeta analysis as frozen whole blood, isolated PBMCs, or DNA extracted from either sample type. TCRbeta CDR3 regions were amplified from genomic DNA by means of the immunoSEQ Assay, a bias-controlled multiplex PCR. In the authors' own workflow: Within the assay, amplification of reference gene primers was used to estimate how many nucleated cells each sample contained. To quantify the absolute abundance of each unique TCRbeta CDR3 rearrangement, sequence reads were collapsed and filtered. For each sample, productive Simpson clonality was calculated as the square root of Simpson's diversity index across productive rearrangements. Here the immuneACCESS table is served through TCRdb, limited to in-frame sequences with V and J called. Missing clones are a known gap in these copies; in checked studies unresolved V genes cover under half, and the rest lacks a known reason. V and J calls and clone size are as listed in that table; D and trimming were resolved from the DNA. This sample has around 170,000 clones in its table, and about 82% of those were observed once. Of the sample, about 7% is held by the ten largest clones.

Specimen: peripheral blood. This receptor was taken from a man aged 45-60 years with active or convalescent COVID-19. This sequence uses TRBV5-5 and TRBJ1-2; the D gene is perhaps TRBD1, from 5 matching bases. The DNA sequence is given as TGTGCCAGCAGCTTGGCAGGGCTCGTTGATGGCTACACCTTC. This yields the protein CASSLAGLVDGYTF. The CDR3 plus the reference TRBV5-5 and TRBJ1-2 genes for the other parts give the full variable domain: DAGVTQSPTHLIKTRGQQVTLRCSPISGHKSVSWYQQVLGQGPQFIFQYYEKEERGRGNFPDRFSARQFPNYSSELNVNALLLGDSALYLCASSLAGLVDGYTFGSGTRLTVV.